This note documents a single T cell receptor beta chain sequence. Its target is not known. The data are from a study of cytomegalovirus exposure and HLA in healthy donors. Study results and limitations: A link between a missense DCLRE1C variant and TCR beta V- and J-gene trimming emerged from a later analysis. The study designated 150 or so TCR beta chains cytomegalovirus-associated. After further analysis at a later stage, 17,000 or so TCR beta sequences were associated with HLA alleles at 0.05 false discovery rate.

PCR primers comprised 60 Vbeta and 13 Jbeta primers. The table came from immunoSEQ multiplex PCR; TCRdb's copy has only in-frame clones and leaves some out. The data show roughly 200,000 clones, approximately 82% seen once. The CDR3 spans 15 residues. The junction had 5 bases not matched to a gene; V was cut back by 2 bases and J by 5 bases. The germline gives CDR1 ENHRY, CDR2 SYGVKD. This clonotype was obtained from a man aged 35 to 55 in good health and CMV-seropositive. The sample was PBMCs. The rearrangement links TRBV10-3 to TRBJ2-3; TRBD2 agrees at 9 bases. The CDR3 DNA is TGTGCCATCAGTGAGGATGCGGGAGGGGAAGATACGCAGTATTTT. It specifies CAISEDAGGEDTQYF.